The 29 T cell receptor beta chains in this list originate from one sample, sequenced in a study of shared clonotypes between healthy human individuals. Naive CD8 populations comprised CD45RO-negative cells positively selected for CCR7, excluding terminally differentiated effector memory CD45RA+ cells. TCRdb keeps only in-frame clones here, not all; method: immunoSEQ multiplex PCR. The sample holds around 2.1 million clones; around 93% are singletons and the top ten take 1.5% to 2%. Sequencing was done on a sample of naive CD8+ T cells from PBMCs. Receptors were obtained from a man younger than 35 in good health. Some clones in this sample may be carry-over from other donors' samples.

The chain couples TRBV2 to TRBJ1-4; possibly TRBD1 for D (5 bases). This CDR3 has 13 amino acids. Trimming stripped 11 bases from V and 0 bases from J, with 10 bases between. Germline assignment: CDR1 SNHLY and CDR2 FYNNEI. The CDR3 is CAGNRTTNEKLFF. The CDR3 DNA reads as TGTGCCGGAAACAGGACAACTAATGAAAAACTGTTTTTT.

The genes are TRBV11-2 and TRBJ2-1, with TRBD2 matching 9 bases. With V trimmed by 5 bases and J by 10 bases, 12 bases remained unmatched. Germline loops: CDR1 SGHAT, CDR2 FQNNGV. The length of the CDR3 is 15 residues. The CDR3 DNA sequence: TGTGCCAGCAGCACCTATTTAGCGGGAGTTATCGAGCAGTTCTTC. It is translated as CASSTYLAGVIEQFF.

The rearrangement links TRBV27 to TRBJ2-7; 9 bases align to TRBD1. V lost 5 bases to trimming and J lost 6 bases; unmatched junction nucleotides: 8. Germline V CDR1 and CDR2: MNHEY, SMNVEV (reference sequence). This CDR3 has 14 residues. CDR3 in amino acids: CASSPGTGSSEQYF. The CDR3 DNA is TGTGCCAGCAGTCCCGGGACAGGGTCGTCCGAGCAGTACTTC.

The chain combines TRBV28 with TRBJ2-2, with a possible D match to TRBD1 (6 bases). This CDR3 contains 20 residues. Germline V gene data show CDR1 as MDHEN and CDR2 as SYDVKM. V was clipped by 1 base and J by 0 bases, with 21 bases between them. CDR3 bases: TGTGCCAGCAGTTTATTTCTCGTGTTGGACAGAAGAGCGAACACCGGGGAGCTGTTTTTT. Protein: CASSLFLVLDRRANTGELFF.

The CDR3 loop reads CASSPLQGRYAFF. The CDR3 DNA follows: TGTGCCAGCAGCCCACTACAGGGACGTTACGCTTTCTTT. This chain links TRBV9 with TRBJ1-1; possible D gene TRBD1, 6 bases. The germline V gene encodes CDR1 SGDLS and CDR2 YYNGEE. The CDR3 length is 13 residues. Deletions cut 4 bases from V and 11 bases from J, with 18 bases between.

V and J are TRBV27 and TRBJ2-1; 13 bases are shared with TRBD2. The CDR3 spans 16 residues. Looked up from germline, CDR1 is MNHEY and CDR2 is SMNVEV (reference sequence). Trimming at V came to 1 base and at J to 8 bases, leaving 5 bases not matched to a gene. CDR3 region: CASSLLLAGGYDEQFF. DNA of the CDR3: TGTGCCAGCAGTTTATTACTAGCGGGAGGGTACGATGAGCAGTTCTTC.

The chain carries TRBV11-2 and TRBJ2-1; tentatively, D is TRBD1 or TRBD2 (6 bases each). Germline values: CDR1 SGHAT, CDR2 FQNNGV. Deletions cut 4 bases from V and 5 bases from J, with 18 bases between. The CDR3 loop spans 16 amino acids. The CDR3 spells CASSSVGGQSHNEQFF. DNA of the CDR3: TGTGCCAGCAGCTCCGTGGGGGGCCAATCCCACAATGAGCAGTTCTTC.

The V gene is TRBV7-2, the J gene TRBJ2-7, with 7 nucleotides matching TRBD2. The CDR3 consists of 14 residues. The ends lost 2 bases at V and 3 bases at J; junction bases unmatched: 4. Germline assignment: CDR1 SGHTA and CDR2 FQGNSA. The CDR3, as DNA: TGTGCCAGCAGCTTATTGTCTAGCGGCTACGAGCAGTACTTC. Translating gives CASSLLSSGYEQYF.

The chain recombines TRBV6-1 with TRBJ1-1; perhaps TRBD1 as D (5 bases). V was pared by 6 bases and J by 2 bases, with 16 bases between. From germline, CDR1 is MNHNS and CDR2 SASEGT. This CDR3 comprises 15 residues. The CDR3 spells CASRILREENTEAFF. The CDR3 DNA reads TGTGCCAGCAGGATCCTCAGGGAGGAAAACACTGAAGCTTTCTTT.

V usage is TRBV11-2 and J usage is TRBJ2-7, with a weak D call TRBD2 (5 bases). Looked up from germline, CDR1 is SGHAT and CDR2 is FQNNGV. The CDR3 runs 13 residues. With 4 bases removed from V and 7 bases from J, the gap between germline ends came to 14 bases. The CDR3 loop reads CASSSLARREQYF. CDR3 DNA sequence: TGTGCCAGCAGCTCCTTAGCGAGGAGAGAGCAGTACTTC.

The rearrangement joins TRBV5-1 to TRBJ2-1; D possibly matches TRBD1 or TRBD2 (6 bases each). Trimming cost V 2 bases and J 9 bases, with 12 bases left between them. Germline V gene data show CDR1 as SGHRS and CDR2 as YFSETQ. This CDR3 is built from 13 residues. CDR3 coding DNA: TGCGCCAGCAGCTTTGGGGGGCAGGTTGAGCAGTTCTTC. This gives the protein CASSFGGQVEQFF.

This rearrangement joins TRBV18 to TRBJ2-7, with D possibly TRBD1 on 5 matching bases. The CDR3 has 14 residues. Germline lookup yields CDR1 KGHSH and CDR2 LQKENI. The germline V and J ends were trimmed by 4 bases and 0 bases, with 10 bases remaining between them. CDR3 nucleotide sequence: TGTGCCAGCTCACAGGGGTCCCTCTCCTACGAGCAGTACTTC. As protein: CASSQGSLSYEQYF.

This chain connects TRBV6-5 to TRBJ2-1; no firm D call. In germline, CDR1 is MNHEY, CDR2 SVGAGI. The ends were cut back, 0 bases at V and 10 bases at J, with 4 bases in the middle. This CDR3 region has 11 residues. Written as DNA, the CDR3 is TGTGCCAGCAGTTACTCGATGGAGCAGTTCTTC. This codes for CASSYSMEQFF.

The chain joins TRBV28 to TRBJ1-1; 9 bases are a match to TRBD1. The V gene's germline CDR1 is MDHEN and CDR2 SYDVKM. This CDR3 has 13 residues. V was pared by 6 bases and J by 8 bases, with 7 bases of the junction left unmatched. The CDR3 loop is CASRRDRASEAFF. The CDR3 DNA reads TGTGCCAGCAGAAGGGACAGGGCTTCAGAAGCTTTCTTT.

V usage is TRBV5-6 and J usage is TRBJ1-2; no reliable D call. The CDR3 runs to 14 residues. The germline gives CDR1 SGHDT, CDR2 YYEEEE. V was trimmed by 3 bases and J by 5 bases, leaving 14 bases between them. The CDR3 sequence is CASSYQSQAYGYTF. CDR3 coding DNA: TGTGCCAGCAGCTATCAGAGCCAGGCTTATGGCTACACCTTC.

The rearrangement uses TRBV7-8 and TRBJ2-5, with 7 nucleotides matching TRBD1. The J call is in doubt because the DNA end fits TRBJ2-7 better. Germline CDR1 SGHVS, CDR2 FQNEAQ. The CDR3 extends over 15 amino acids. The CDR3 region is CASSGLRQGGAEQYF. Written as DNA, the CDR3 is TGTGCCAGCAGCGGGCTAAGACAGGGTGGCGCCGAGCAGTACTTC.

The V gene is TRBV5-8, the J gene TRBJ2-2; D might be TRBD2 (5 bases). V was shortened by 3 bases and J by 3 bases, with 12 bases between the two germline ends. In germline, CDR1 is SGHTS, CDR2 YDEGEE. The CDR3 spans 15 residues. The CDR3 here is CASSSRTGDTGELFF. The CDR3 DNA follows: TGTGCCAGCAGCTCACGGACTGGCGACACCGGGGAGCTGTTTTTT.

The chain has TRBV19 and TRBJ1-2, with TRBD1 as a possible D gene (6 bases). Germline CDR1 is LNHDA and CDR2 is SQIVND (reference sequence). The CDR3 is made up of 13 amino acids. V was cut by 6 bases and J by 4 bases, with 12 bases left in between. Here the CDR3 reads CASRDSGFYGYTF. The DNA of the CDR3 is TGTGCCAGTAGGGACAGCGGTTTCTATGGCTACACCTTC.

This chain uses TRBV5-1 with TRBJ2-4, with 13 bases matching TRBD2. The CDR3 totals 17 residues. Germline V gene data show CDR1 as SGHRS and CDR2 as YFSETQ. V dropped 4 bases and J dropped 0; count of bases not matched to a gene: 4. The CDR3 reads CASSGGLAGLAKNIQYF. The CDR3 DNA reads TGCGCCAGCAGCGGGGGACTAGCGGGACTAGCCAAAAACATTCAGTACTTC.

A few counts support this clone. This chain connects TRBV7-8 to TRBJ1-1; D might be TRBD1 (6 bases). The length of the CDR3 is 16 residues. The germline V gene has CDR1 SGHVS and CDR2 FQNEAQ. Trimming took 1 base from V and 0 from J, leaving 12 bases between them. The CDR3 loop is CASSLGRGRMNTEAFF. The DNA for the CDR3 is TGTGCCAGCAGCTTAGGCAGGGGAAGGATGAACACTGAAGCTTTCTTT.

The chain has TRBV4-1 and TRBJ2-7; possible D gene TRBD1, 6 bases. From germline, CDR1 is MGHRA and CDR2 YSYEKL. V lost 0 bases and J 7 bases, leaving 19 bases between the germline ends. The CDR3 contains 16 residues. The CDR3 nucleotides are TGCGCCAGCAGCCAAGATAGAACAGGGCCCCGGGGTGAGCAGTACTTC. Translated, it gives CASSQDRTGPRGEQYF.

The chain links TRBV29-1 to TRBJ2-1; D is ambiguous. Germline CDR1 reads SQVTM; CDR2 reads ANQGSEA. The CDR3 contains 12 residues. The V and J ends lost 4 bases and 2 bases respectively, with 6 bases between them. DNA of the CDR3: TGCAGCGTTGTCTGGACCTACAATGAGCAGTTCTTC. This translates into CSVVWTYNEQFF.

A remark on this clone: One end of the junction fails to match germline, which may point to a read error. The V gene is TRBV5-6, the J gene TRBJ1-2; D unresolved. This CDR3 has 13 amino acids. The germline V gene encodes CDR1 SGHDT and CDR2 YYEEEE. Here the CDR3 reads CASSLGWGYGYTF. The CDR3 region has the DNA TGTGCCAGCAGTTTGGGCTGGGGCTATGGCTACACCTTC.

The rearrangement links TRBV27 to TRBJ1-5; D uncertain. Per germline, CDR1 MNHEY and CDR2 SMNVEV (reference sequence). V lost 2 bases, J lost 4 bases, and 9 bases lay in between. This CDR3 has 14 amino acids. CDR3 loop: CASSLNPGNQPQHF. The CDR3 region has the DNA TGTGCCAGCAGTTTAAATCCAGGTAATCAGCCCCAGCATTTT.

V gene TRBV10-3 combines with J gene TRBJ1-2, with TRBD1 identical over 7 bases. Germline assignment: CDR1 ENHRY and CDR2 SYGVKD. The CDR3 extends over 12 amino acids. With V trimmed by 7 bases and J by 3 bases, 2 bases remained unmatched. CDR3 nucleotides: TGTGCCATCACCGGACAGGACTATGGCTACACCTTC. Amino acids: CAITGQDYGYTF.

The V gene is TRBV9, the J gene TRBJ1-1; D is undetermined. V lost 4 bases to trimming and J lost 4 bases, with 14 bases between them. The CDR3 spans 14 residues. Germline V CDR1 and CDR2: SGDLS, YYNGEE. The CDR3 loop reads CASSPPEGSTEAFF. CDR3 coding DNA: TGTGCCAGCAGCCCCCCTGAGGGAAGCACTGAAGCTTTCTTT.

J is TRBJ2-5 and V is TRBV27; unclear D gene. V was pared by 6 bases and J by 2 bases, with 16 bases between. CDR3 length equals 15 residues. The V gene's germline CDR1 is MNHEY and CDR2 SMNVEV (reference sequence). The CDR3: CASSHAGQKQETQYF. DNA of the CDR3: TGTGCCAGCAGCCACGCCGGGCAGAAACAAGAGACCCAGTACTTC.

The rearrangement uses TRBV30 and TRBJ2-7, with D possibly being TRBD2 (5 bases). The CDR3 runs to 13 residues. Trimming stripped 3 bases from V and 3 bases from J, with 12 bases between. CDR1 and CDR2 from the germline V gene are GTSNPN and SVGIG (reference sequence). The CDR3 region is CAWSHGLHYEQYF. The CDR3 bases are TGTGCCTGGAGCCACGGACTTCACTACGAGCAGTACTTC.

The chain joins TRBV28 to TRBJ2-7; the D gene is possibly TRBD1 (6 bases). Germline V gene sequence: CDR1 MDHEN, CDR2 SYDVKM. The V end was cut by 3 bases, the J end by 2 bases, with 11 bases between. The CDR3 runs to 14 residues. The CDR3 spells CASSLWQGTYEQYF. The DNA for the CDR3 is TGTGCCAGCAGTTTGTGGCAGGGGACCTACGAGCAGTACTTC.